These 28 T cell receptor beta chains originate from one sample sequenced in a study of T cell repertoires in cytomegalovirus infection (dated by TCRdb to about 2019). The instrument was an Illumina HiSeq 1500. TCRdb redid the processing of the public reads, applying fastp at Q25 and MiXCR, and retained in-frame beta chains. A single entry per CDR3 protein holds the most common genes and DNA from its merged rows. The sample table lists about 900,000 distinct CDR3 sequences, 31% of them with a count of one. In total, the top ten clones hold over 13% of the sample. This specimen's treatment or condition label, per the study, means: in vitro stimulation with specific CMV peptide epitopes to enrich CMV-specific T cells. Antigens for these TCRs are unknown. The sample here was cultured CD8+ T cells from PBMCs, taken from culture after CMV antigen stimulation. These receptors were collected from a human donor in good health (CMV status not recorded). Some clones in this sample may be carry-over from other donors' samples.

This sequence joins TRBV24-1 and TRBJ2-3, with TRBD2 identical over 13 bases. V was pared by 2 bases and J by 2 bases, with 3 bases of the junction left unmatched. The CDR3 contains 17 residues. Germline-derived CDR1 and CDR2 are KGHDR and SFDVKD. This chain's CDR3 is CATSDSGTSGATDTQYF. CDR3 nucleotides: TGTGCCACCAGTGATTCCGGGACTAGCGGGGCCACAGATACGCAGTATTTT.

The J gene is TRBJ2-5, the V gene TRBV20-1; D tentatively reads TRBD1 or TRBD2 (6 bases each). Trimming left V 3 bases short and J 5 bases short, with 22 bases between. CDR1 is DFQATT, CDR2 SNEGSKA, per germline (reference sequence). CDR3 length equals 16 residues. Here the CDR3 DNA reads TGCAGTGCTAGTACCCTCCAGGGGAGGACACGTGAGACCCAGTACTTC. This sequence encodes CSASTLQGRTRETQYF.

V is TRBV19 and J is TRBJ1-3; TRBD1 matches at 7 bases. Per germline, CDR1 LNHDA and CDR2 SQIVND (reference sequence). This CDR3 is built from 15 residues. The V segment lost 4 bases and the J segment 2 bases; nucleotides outside the gene matches: 5. CDR3 in amino acids: CASSTVQGPGNTIYF. CDR3 bases: TGTGCCAGTAGTACCGTACAGGGGCCTGGAAACACCATATATTTT.

This clonotype was found a few times. The genes are TRBV14 and TRBJ2-5, with D unclear. This CDR3 spans 15 amino acids. CDR1 and CDR2 from the germline V gene are SGHDN and FVKESK. Trimming took 4 bases from V and 2 from J, leaving 14 bases between them. The CDR3 reads CASSLRRQKQETQYF. As DNA, the CDR3 is TGTGCCAGCAGCCTAAGAAGGCAGAAACAAGAGACCCAGTACTTC.

This chain links TRBV19 with TRBJ2-6; tentatively, D is TRBD1 (6 bases). CDR1 and CDR2 from the germline V gene are LNHDA and SQIVND (reference sequence). The V gene lost 6 bases and the J gene lost 2 bases, with 20 bases spanning the gap. The CDR3 has 18 amino acids. The CDR3 DNA sequence: TGTGCCAGTAGACCTTACTATCCCACAGGGCCTGGGGCCAACGTCCTGACTTTC. Its protein is CASRPYYPTGPGANVLTF. The variable domain in full, completed from reference TRBV19 and TRBJ2-6, reads DGGITQSPKYLFRKEGQNVTLSCEQNLNHDAMYWYRQDPGQGLRLIYYSQIVNDFQKGDIAEGYSVSREKKESFPLTVTSAQKNPTAFYLCASRPYYPTGPGANVLTFGAGSRLTVL.

The chain uses TRBV28 and TRBJ2-7, with D perhaps being TRBD1 or TRBD2 (6 bases each). This CDR3 is 15 amino acids long. V lost 6 bases to trimming and J lost 1 base, with 16 bases between them. Per the germline V gene, CDR1 is MDHEN and CDR2 is SYDVKM. As DNA, the CDR3 is TGTGCCAGCAGCCCCCCGGGGGCGAGGTCCTACGAGCAGTACGTC. Amino acid sequence: CASSPPGARSYEQYV.

The chain recombines TRBV2 with TRBJ1-4, with a possible D match to TRBD1 (5 bases). This CDR3 spans 16 amino acids. The V end was cut by 2 bases, the J end by 7 bases, with 17 bases between. Germline CDR1 SNHLY, CDR2 FYNNEI. Written as DNA, the CDR3 is TGTGCCAGCAGTGAATCAACAGGAGCTACTCGTGAAAAACTGTTTTTT. This encodes CASSESTGATREKLFF. Drawing the rest from reference TRBV2 and TRBJ1-4, the complete variable domain is EPEVTQTPSHQVTQMGQEVILRCVPISNHLYFYWYRQILGQKVEFLVSFYNNEISEKSEIFDDQFSVERPDGSNFTLKIRSTKLEDSAMYFCASSESTGATREKLFFGSGTQLSVL.

As concerns this clonotype: A much larger clone is a single base away; this may be a read error. The gene calls are TRBV7-2 and TRBJ2-7; D unclear. Per the germline V gene, CDR1 is SGHTA and CDR2 is FQGNSA. The CDR3 has 13 amino acids. The CDR3 DNA reads as TGTGCCAGCAGCTTATTAAATTCCTACGAGCAGTGCTTC. This encodes CASSLLNSYEQCF.

This clonotype was seen repeatedly, ten times or more. The chain joins TRBV12-3 or TRBV12-4 to TRBJ2-5; a weak D match, TRBD2 (5 bases). This CDR3 spans 14 amino acids. The V end lost 3 bases, the J end lost 5 bases, and 13 bases lay between the germline ends. For the CDR3, the DNA is TGTGCCAGCAGTTTGGCCCCGGGGAACGAGACCCAGTACTTC. This translates into CASSLAPGNETQYF.

The chain joins TRBV6-1 to TRBJ2-3; D is ambiguous. CDR1 is MNHNS and CDR2 is SASEGT in the germline V gene. The length of the CDR3 is 16 residues. V gave up 3 bases and J gave up 8 bases, with 21 bases separating them. This CDR3 reads CASSDFTLDKDRTQYF. CDR3 nucleotides: TGTGCCAGCAGTGATTTCACACTGGATAAGGATCGTACGCAGTATTTT.

This chain links TRBV15 with TRBJ1-6; TRBD1 aligns across 7 bases. The trim removed 3 bases at V and 8 bases at J, leaving 4 bases unmatched. Germline CDR1 LNHNV, CDR2 YYDKDF (reference sequence). The CDR3 is made up of 14 amino acids. CDR3 sequence: CATSSDRDHSPLHF. The CDR3 coding sequence is TGTGCCACCAGCAGTGACAGGGATCATTCACCCCTCCACTTT.

This clonotype was counted at least ten times. The chain employs TRBV7-9 and TRBJ2-1; D is possibly TRBD1 (6 bases). The CDR3 consists of 14 residues. Germline V CDR1 and CDR2: SEHNR, FQNEAQ (reference sequence). V was clipped by 4 bases and J by 9 bases, with 16 bases between them. The CDR3 DNA is TGTGCCAGCAGCTCCCCGTCAGGGGTAGGTGAGCAGTTCTTC. Amino acids: CASSSPSGVGEQFF.

The genes are TRBV19 and TRBJ1-1, with D possibly TRBD1 on 6 matching bases. This CDR3 has 14 residues. With 3 bases removed from V and 5 bases from J, the gap between germline ends came to 13 bases. CDR1 and CDR2 from the germline V gene are LNHDA and SQIVND (reference sequence). For the CDR3, the DNA is TGTGCCAGTAGTATGTCCCGGGGGGCGACTGAAGCTTTCTTT. Translating it yields CASSMSRGATEAFF.

This clonotype was counted between two and nine times. This sequence joins TRBV19 and TRBJ2-1; no reliable D call. The V end was cut by 5 bases, the J end by 0 bases, with 14 bases between. The CDR3 runs to 16 residues. Germline V gene lookup returns CDR1 LNHDA and CDR2 SQIVND (reference sequence). CDR3 amino acids: CASSPLAKSSYNEQFF. CDR3 DNA: TGTGCCAGTAGTCCATTGGCGAAGAGCTCCTACAATGAGCAGTTCTTC. Full variable domain (remainder filled in from reference TRBV19 and TRBJ2-1): DGGITQSPKYLFRKEGQNVTLSCEQNLNHDAMYWYRQDPGQGLRLIYYSQIVNDFQKGDIAEGYSVSREKKESFPLTVTSAQKNPTAFYLCASSPLAKSSYNEQFFGPGTRLTVL.

The chain combines TRBV5-5 with TRBJ2-1; 9 bases match TRBD2. Germline V gene data show CDR1 as SGHKS and CDR2 as YYEKEE (reference sequence). The CDR3 spans 17 residues. V was pared by 5 bases and J by 0 bases, with 9 bases of the junction left unmatched. CDR3 in amino acids: CASSGLAGPSSYNEQFF. The CDR3 DNA is TGTGCCAGCAGTGGGCTAGCGGGGCCAAGCTCCTACAATGAGCAGTTCTTC.

Remarks on this clonotype: A much larger clone differs by one base, so this may be a read error. The chain employs TRBV6-1 and TRBJ1-1, with a possible D match to TRBD1 (5 bases). The V gene's germline CDR1 is MNHNS and CDR2 SASEGT. The CDR3 has 15 residues. CDR3 bases: TGTGCCAACAGTGGAGGGGCAGGGAGAAACACTGAAGCTTTCTTT. Translating gives CANSGGAGRNTEAFF.

This clonotype appeared many times. The DNA for the CDR3 is TGTGCCAGCTCACCACCGGAGGTGTCTCGCCGTGAAGCTTTCTTT. Protein: CASSPPEVSRREAFF. This chain joins TRBV18 and TRBJ1-1, with D hard to call. Germline-derived CDR1 and CDR2 are KGHSH and LQKENI. Deletions cut 0 bases from V and 7 bases from J, with 15 bases between. CDR3 length: 15 residues.

This clonotype was recorded a few times. The rearrangement joins TRBV10-3 to TRBJ1-4; D is unclear. Germline loops: CDR1 ENHRY, CDR2 SYGVKD. With 4 bases removed from V and 8 bases from J, the gap between germline ends came to 8 bases. The CDR3 is made up of 12 amino acids. The CDR3 DNA reads as TGTGCCATCAGTGGTATCGACGAAAAACTGTTTTTT. Protein product: CAISGIDEKLFF.

Ten or more counts support this clonotype. The chain uses TRBV5-5 and TRBJ2-7, with TRBD1 identical over 8 bases. V shed 2 bases, J shed 4 bases, and the junction held 8 bases outside the gene matches. This CDR3 comprises 15 residues. CDR1 and CDR2 (germline): SGHKS, YYEKEE (reference sequence). The CDR3 here is CASSFVPGGRYEQYF. The CDR3 bases are TGTGCCAGCAGCTTCGTCCCAGGGGGCAGGTACGAGCAGTACTTC.

The chain uses TRBV11-2 and TRBJ1-2, with 8 bases aligning to TRBD1. V shed 4 bases and J 7 bases; nucleotides not matched to a gene: 20. Germline V gives CDR1 SGHAT, CDR2 FQNNGV. CDR3 length equals 18 residues. CDR3 residues: CASSSNRDRTYLYCGYTF. As DNA, the CDR3 is TGTGCCAGCAGCTCGAACCGGGACAGGACTTACCTCTACTGTGGCTACACCTTC. Full variable domain (remainder filled in from reference TRBV11-2 and TRBJ1-2): EAGVAQSPRYKIIEKRQSVAFWCNPISGHATLYWYQQILGQGPKLLIQFQNNGVVDDSQLPKDRFSAERLKGVDSTLKIQPAKLEDSAVYLCASSSNRDRTYLYCGYTFGSGTRLTVV.

This clonotype was counted a few times. The rearrangement links TRBV12-3 or TRBV12-4 to TRBJ2-1; TRBD1 agrees at 8 bases. The J segment lost 6 bases and the V segment lost 3 bases, leaving 7 bases of the junction unmatched. The CDR3 runs to 15 residues. The CDR3 sequence is CASSFWTGHGNEQFF. Here the CDR3 DNA reads TGTGCCAGCAGTTTTTGGACAGGGCACGGCAATGAGCAGTTCTTC.

J is TRBJ2-2 and V is TRBV6-6, with D unresolved. The V end lost 4 bases, the J end lost 7 bases, and 7 bases lay between the germline ends. The CDR3 consists of 12 residues. Germline CDR1 and CDR2: MNHNY and SVGAGI (reference sequence). The CDR3 region is CASSSPGGELFF. CDR3 in DNA: TGTGCCAGCAGTTCCCCCGGCGGGGAGCTGTTTTTT.

This clonotype has more than one count but fewer than ten. The chain carries TRBV5-4 and TRBJ2-4; D remains unclear. CDR1 SGHNT and CDR2 YYREEE come from the germline V gene (reference sequence). The V end lost 2 bases, the J end lost 7 bases, and 4 bases lay between the germline ends. CDR3 length: 11 amino acids. The CDR3 sequence: CASSFENIQYF. CDR3 nucleotide sequence: TGTGCCAGCAGCTTTGAGAACATTCAGTACTTC.

This clonotype has only a few counts. V and J are TRBV5-6 and TRBJ2-1; 8 positions match TRBD1. The V gene's germline CDR1 is SGHDT and CDR2 YYEEEE. V was clipped by 4 bases and J by 10 bases; unmatched bases: 19. The CDR3 is 17 residues long. In DNA form, the CDR3 reads TGTGCCAGCAGCGACCGAGACAGGGGCCCCCTTAGGGAAGAGCAGTTCTTC. Protein product: CASSDRDRGPLREEQFF.

This chain joins TRBV6-6 and TRBJ1-2, with 12 bases that match TRBD1. Germline trimming cut 2 bases from V and 7 bases from J; bases unmatched to any gene: 5. The CDR3 has 15 amino acids. Germline CDR1 MNHNY, CDR2 SVGAGI (reference sequence). The CDR3, as DNA: TGTGCCAGCAGTTACCCCCGGGACAGGGGGCCTGGCTACACCTTC. Translated: CASSYPRDRGPGYTF.

In DNA form, the CDR3 reads TGTGCCAGCAGCCAAGAGGCGGGTCACTCCTACAATGAGCAGTTCTTC. As protein: CASSQEAGHSYNEQFF. V usage is TRBV14 and J usage is TRBJ2-1, with a possible D match to TRBD2 (5 bases). V was trimmed by 0 bases and J by 0 bases, leaving 9 bases between them. From germline, CDR1 is SGHDN and CDR2 FVKESK. The CDR3 sequence is 16 residues long.

A remark on this clonotype: An end of the junction does not agree with germline; a read error may underlie this. The genes are TRBV7-2 and TRBJ1-1, with 7 bases identical to TRBD1. CDR1 SGHTA and CDR2 FQGNSA come from the germline V gene. The CDR3 spans 15 residues. The CDR3 DNA is TGTGTCAGCAGCACCTTCCGGACAGGCGGGACTGAAGCTTTCTTT. Protein product: CVSSTFRTGGTEAFF.

This clonotype was found a few times. This chain connects TRBV28 to TRBJ2-5; D is undetermined. The CDR3 is made up of 14 amino acids. Trimming took off 4 bases at V and 0 bases at J, with 9 bases between the two ends. Germline-derived CDR1 and CDR2 are MDHEN and SYDVKM. For the CDR3, the DNA is TGTGCCAGCAGTTCTCCCGACAACCAAGAGACCCAGTACTTC. Translation gives CASSSPDNQETQYF.